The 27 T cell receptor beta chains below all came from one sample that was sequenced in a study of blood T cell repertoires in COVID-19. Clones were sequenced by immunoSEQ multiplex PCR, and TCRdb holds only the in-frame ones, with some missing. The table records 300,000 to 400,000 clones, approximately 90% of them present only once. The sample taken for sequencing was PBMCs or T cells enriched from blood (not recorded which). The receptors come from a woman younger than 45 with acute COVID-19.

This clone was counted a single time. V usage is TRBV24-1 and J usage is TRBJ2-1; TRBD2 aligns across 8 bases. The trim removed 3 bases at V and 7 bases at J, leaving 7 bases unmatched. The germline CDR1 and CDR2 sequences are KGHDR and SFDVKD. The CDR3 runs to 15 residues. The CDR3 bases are TGTGCCACCAGTGATGGGAGGACTAGCAAGAATGAGCAGTTCTTC. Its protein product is CATSDGRTSKNEQFF.

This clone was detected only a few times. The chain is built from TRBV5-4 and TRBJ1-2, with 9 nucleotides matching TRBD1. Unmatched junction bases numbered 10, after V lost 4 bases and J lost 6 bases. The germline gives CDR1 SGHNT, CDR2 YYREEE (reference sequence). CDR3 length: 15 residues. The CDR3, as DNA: TGTGCCAGCAGCAGCCGGGACAGGGCACTTGATGGCTACACCTTC. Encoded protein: CASSSRDRALDGYTF. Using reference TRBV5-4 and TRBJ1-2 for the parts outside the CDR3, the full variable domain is ETGVTQSPTHLIKTRGQQVTLRCSSQSGHNTVSWYQQALGQGPQFIFQYYREEENGRGNFPPRFSGLQFPNYSSELNVNALELDDSALYLCASSSRDRALDGYTFGSGTRLTVV.

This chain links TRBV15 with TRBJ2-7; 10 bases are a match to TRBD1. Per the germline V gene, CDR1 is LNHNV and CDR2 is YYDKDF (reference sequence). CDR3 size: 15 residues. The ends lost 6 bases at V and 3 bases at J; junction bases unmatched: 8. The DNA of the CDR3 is TGTGCCACCAGTGTCGTCGGACAGGGGGGCTACGAGCAGTACTTC. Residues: CATSVVGQGGYEQYF. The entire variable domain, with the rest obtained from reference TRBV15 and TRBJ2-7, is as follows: DAMVIQNPRYQVTQFGKPVTLSCSQTLNHNVMYWYQQKSSQAPKLLFHYYDKDFNNEADTPDNFQSRRPNTSFCFLDIRSPGLGDTAMYLCATSVVGQGGYEQYFGPGTRLTVT.

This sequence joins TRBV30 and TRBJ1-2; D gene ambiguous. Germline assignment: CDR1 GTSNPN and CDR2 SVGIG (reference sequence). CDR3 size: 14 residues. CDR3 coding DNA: TGTGCAACGCCCGGAGACGGCAATAACTATGGCTACACCTTC. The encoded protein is CATPGDGNNYGYTF.

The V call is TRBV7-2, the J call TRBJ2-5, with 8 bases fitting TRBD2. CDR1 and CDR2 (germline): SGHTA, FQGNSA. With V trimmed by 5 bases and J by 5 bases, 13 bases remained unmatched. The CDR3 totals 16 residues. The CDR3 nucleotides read TGTGCCAGCAGCCCGGAAACTAGCGGCGGAAGGGAGACCCAGTACTTC. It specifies CASSPETSGGRETQYF.

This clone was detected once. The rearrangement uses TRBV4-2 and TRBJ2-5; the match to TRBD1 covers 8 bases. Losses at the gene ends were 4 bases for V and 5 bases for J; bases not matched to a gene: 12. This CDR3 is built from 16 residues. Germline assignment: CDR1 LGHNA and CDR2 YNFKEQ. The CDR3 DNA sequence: TGTGCCAGCAGCCCGTTAGACAGGGGAGCGGTGGAGACCCAGTACTTC. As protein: CASSPLDRGAVETQYF.

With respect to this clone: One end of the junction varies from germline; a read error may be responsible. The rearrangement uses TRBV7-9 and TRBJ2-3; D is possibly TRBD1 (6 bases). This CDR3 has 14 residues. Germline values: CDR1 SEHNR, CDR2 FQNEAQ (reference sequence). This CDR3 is CASSSRRGGSGWDF. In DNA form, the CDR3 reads TGTGCCAGCAGCTCACGTCGAGGGGGATCCGGCTGGGATTTT.

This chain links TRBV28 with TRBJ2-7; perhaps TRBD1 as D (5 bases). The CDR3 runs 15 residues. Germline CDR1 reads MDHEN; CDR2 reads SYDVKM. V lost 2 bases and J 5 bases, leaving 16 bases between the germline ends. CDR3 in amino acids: CASSLVRARVNEQYF. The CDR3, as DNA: TGTGCCAGCAGTTTAGTTAGGGCCAGGGTGAACGAGCAGTACTTC. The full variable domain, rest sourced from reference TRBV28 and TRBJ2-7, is DVKVTQSSRYLVKRTGEKVFLECVQDMDHENMFWYRQDPGLGLRLIYFSYDVKMKEKGDIPEGYSVSREKKERFSLILESASTNQTSMYLCASSLVRARVNEQYFGPGTRLTVT.

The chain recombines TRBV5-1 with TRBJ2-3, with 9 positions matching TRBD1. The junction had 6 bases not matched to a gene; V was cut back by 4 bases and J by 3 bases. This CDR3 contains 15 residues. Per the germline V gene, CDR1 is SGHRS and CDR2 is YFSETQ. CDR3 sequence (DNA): TGCGCCAGCAGCCCTCGTGGACAGGGGACAGATACGCAGTATTTT. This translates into CASSPRGQGTDTQYF.

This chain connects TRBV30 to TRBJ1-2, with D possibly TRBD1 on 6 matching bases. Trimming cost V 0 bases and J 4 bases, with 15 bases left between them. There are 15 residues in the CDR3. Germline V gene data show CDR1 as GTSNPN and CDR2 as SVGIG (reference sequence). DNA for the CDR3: TGTGCCTGGAGTGTACCCGAACAGGGTTTCTATGGCTACACCTTC. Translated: CAWSVPEQGFYGYTF.

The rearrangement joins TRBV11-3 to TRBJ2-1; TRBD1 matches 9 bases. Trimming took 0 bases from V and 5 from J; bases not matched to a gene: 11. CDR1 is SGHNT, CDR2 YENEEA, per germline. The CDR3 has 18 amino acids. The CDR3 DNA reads TGTGCCAGCAGCTTAGATCTAGGGGGACAGGGACCCCACAATGAGCAGTTCTTC. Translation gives CASSLDLGGQGPHNEQFF. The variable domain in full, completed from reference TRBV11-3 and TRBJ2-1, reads EAGVVQSPRYKIIEKKQPVAFWCNPISGHNTLYWYLQNLGQGPELLIRYENEEAVDDSQLPKDRFSAERLKGVDSTLKIQPAELGDSAVYLCASSLDLGGQGPHNEQFFGPGTRLTVL.

The CDR3 nucleotides are TGTGCCAGCAGCTTTGGTGGACAGCGGAATGAAAAACTGTTTTTT. Translation: CASSFGGQRNEKLFF. The chain employs TRBV7-9 and TRBJ1-4, with D possibly being TRBD1 (6 bases). Germline loops: CDR1 SEHNR, CDR2 FQNEAQ (reference sequence). Trimming shortened V by 3 bases and J by 5 bases, and 13 bases separated the two germline ends. The CDR3 has 15 amino acids. The variable domain in full, completed from reference TRBV7-9 and TRBJ1-4, reads DTGVSQNPRHKITKRGQNVTFRCDPISEHNRLYWYRQTLGQGPEFLTYFQNEAQLEKSRLLSDRFSAERPKGSFSTLEIQRTEQGDSAMYLCASSFGGQRNEKLFFGSGTQLSVL.

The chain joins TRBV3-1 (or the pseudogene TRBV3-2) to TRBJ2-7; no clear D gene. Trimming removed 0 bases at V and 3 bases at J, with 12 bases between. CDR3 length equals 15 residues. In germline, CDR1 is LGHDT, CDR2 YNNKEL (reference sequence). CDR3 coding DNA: TGTGCCAGCAGCCAAGATACCTCAGAAATCTACGAGCAGTACTTC. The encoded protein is CASSQDTSEIYEQYF.

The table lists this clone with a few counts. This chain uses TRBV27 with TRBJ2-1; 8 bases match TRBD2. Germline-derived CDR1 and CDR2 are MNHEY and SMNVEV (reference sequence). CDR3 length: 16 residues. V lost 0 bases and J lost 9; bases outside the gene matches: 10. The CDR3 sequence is CASSLSTGGLDGEQFF. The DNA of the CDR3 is TGTGCCAGCAGTTTATCGACGGGGGGGCTAGATGGTGAGCAGTTCTTC.

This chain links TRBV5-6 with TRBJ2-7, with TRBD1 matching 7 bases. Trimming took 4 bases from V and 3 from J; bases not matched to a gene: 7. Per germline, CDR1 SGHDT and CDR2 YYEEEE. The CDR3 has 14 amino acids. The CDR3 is CASSERDSFYEQYF. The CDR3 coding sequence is TGTGCCAGCAGCGAGAGGGACAGCTTCTACGAGCAGTACTTC.

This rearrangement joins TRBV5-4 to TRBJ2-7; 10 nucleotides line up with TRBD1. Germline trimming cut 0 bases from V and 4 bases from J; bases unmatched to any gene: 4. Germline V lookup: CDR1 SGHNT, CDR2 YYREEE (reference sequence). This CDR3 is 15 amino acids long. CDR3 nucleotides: TGTGCCAGCAGCTTGGAGGGACAGGGGTCGTACGAGCAGTACTTC. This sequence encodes CASSLEGQGSYEQYF.

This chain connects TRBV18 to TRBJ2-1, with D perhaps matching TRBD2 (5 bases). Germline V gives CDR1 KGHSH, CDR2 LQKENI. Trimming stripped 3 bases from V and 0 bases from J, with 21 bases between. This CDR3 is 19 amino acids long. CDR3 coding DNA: TGTGCCAGCTCACCGCGACTACTGACGACTCCAAGCTCCTACAATGAGCAGTTCTTC. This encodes CASSPRLLTTPSSYNEQFF.

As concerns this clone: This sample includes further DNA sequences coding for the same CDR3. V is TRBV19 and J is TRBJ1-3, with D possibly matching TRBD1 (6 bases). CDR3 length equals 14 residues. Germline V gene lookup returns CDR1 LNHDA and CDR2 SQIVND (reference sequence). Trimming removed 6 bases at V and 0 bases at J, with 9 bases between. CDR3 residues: CASSTGSSGNTIYF. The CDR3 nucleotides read TGTGCCAGTAGCACAGGGAGCTCTGGAAACACCATATATTTT. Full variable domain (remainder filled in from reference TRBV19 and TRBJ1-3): DGGITQSPKYLFRKEGQNVTLSCEQNLNHDAMYWYRQDPGQGLRLIYYSQIVNDFQKGDIAEGYSVSREKKESFPLTVTSAQKNPTAFYLCASSTGSSGNTIYFGEGSWLTVV.

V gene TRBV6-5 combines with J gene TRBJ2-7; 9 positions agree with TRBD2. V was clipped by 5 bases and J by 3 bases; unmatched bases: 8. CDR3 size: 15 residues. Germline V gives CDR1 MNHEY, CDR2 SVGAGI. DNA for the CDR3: TGTGCCAGCAGTCGCGTTGGTAGCGGGGGCTACGAGCAGTACTTC. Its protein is CASSRVGSGGYEQYF.

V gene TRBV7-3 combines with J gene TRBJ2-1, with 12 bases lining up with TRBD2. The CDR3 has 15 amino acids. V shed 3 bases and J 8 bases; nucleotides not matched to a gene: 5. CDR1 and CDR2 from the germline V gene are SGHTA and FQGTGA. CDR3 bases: TGTGCCAGCAGCTTCGCTAGCGGGGGGGTGGATGAGCAGTTCTTC. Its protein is CASSFASGGVDEQFF.

The CDR3 DNA reads as TGTGCCAGCAGCTTCCGGGACACTCCCTCTAATGAGCAGTTCTTC. It is translated as CASSFRDTPSNEQFF. This chain joins TRBV7-3 and TRBJ2-1, with a possible D match to TRBD1 (6 bases). The CDR3 length is 15 residues. CDR1 is SGHTA and CDR2 is FQGTGA in the germline V gene. The V gene lost 3 bases and the J gene lost 7 bases, with 16 bases spanning the gap.

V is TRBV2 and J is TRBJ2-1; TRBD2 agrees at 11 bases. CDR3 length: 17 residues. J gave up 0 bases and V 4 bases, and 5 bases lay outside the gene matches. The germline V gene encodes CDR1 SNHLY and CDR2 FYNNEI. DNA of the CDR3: TGTGCCAGCAGTGTAGCGGGGGGGTCCATCTCCTACAATGAGCAGTTCTTC. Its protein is CASSVAGGSISYNEQFF.

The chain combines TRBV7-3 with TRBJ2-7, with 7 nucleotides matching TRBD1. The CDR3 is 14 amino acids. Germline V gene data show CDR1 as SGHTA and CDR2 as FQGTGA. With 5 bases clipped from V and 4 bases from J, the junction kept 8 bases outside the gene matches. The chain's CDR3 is CASSVRQGSYEQYF. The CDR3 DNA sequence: TGTGCCAGCAGCGTAAGACAGGGATCTTACGAGCAGTACTTC.

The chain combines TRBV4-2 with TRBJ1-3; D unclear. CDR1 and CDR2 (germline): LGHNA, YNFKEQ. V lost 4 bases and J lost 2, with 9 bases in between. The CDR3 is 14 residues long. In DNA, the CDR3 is TGTGCCAGCAGCCGAGGGCTCCCTGGAAACACCATATATTTT. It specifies CASSRGLPGNTIYF.

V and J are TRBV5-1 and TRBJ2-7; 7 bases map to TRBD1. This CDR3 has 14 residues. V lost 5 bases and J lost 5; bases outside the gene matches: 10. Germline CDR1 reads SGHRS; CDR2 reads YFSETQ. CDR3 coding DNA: TGCGCCAGCAGGGAGGACAGGAGCCCTAACGAGCAGTACTTC. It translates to CASREDRSPNEQYF.

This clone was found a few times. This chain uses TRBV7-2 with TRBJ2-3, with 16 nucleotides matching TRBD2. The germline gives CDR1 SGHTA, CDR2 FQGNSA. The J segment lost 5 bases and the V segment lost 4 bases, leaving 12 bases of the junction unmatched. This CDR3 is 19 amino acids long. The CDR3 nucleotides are TGTGCCAGCAGCTCGTACGAAGGGACTAGCGGGGGGGCCAGAGATACGCAGTATTTT. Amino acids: CASSSYEGTSGGARDTQYF.

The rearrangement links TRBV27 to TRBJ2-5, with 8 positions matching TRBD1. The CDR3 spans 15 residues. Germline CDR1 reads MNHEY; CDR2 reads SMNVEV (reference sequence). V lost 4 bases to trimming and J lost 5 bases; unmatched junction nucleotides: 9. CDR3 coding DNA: TGTGCCAGCAGTTCCTACGGACAGGGAATGGAGACCCAGTACTTC. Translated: CASSSYGQGMETQYF.